The 32 T cell receptor beta chains below come from one sample, sequenced in a study of T-cell reconstitution after alpha-beta-depleted transplantation in children. Molecular barcoding with unique molecular identifiers was used for the TCRbeta library. MiXCR was run by TCRdb on the PCR reads, yielding one entry per CDR3 protein. The repertoire holds fewer than 150,000 distinct CDR3 sequences, with around 9.8% as singletons. The sample here was PBMCs, mostly from graft donor cells, taken 180 days after TCRalphabeta/CD19-depleted stem cell transplant. Every receptor here comes from a girl in the first two years of life who had a stem cell transplant for combined immunodeficiency, so the T cells may come from the graft donor.

This clonotype was detected ten times or more. This rearrangement joins TRBV5-6 to TRBJ2-7; D not certain. The CDR3 is 13 amino acids. Trimming pared 0 bases from V and 6 bases from J, leaving 10 bases between. CDR1 is SGHDT and CDR2 is YYEEEE in the germline V gene. CDR3 sequence reads: CASSLGLLREQYF. CDR3 nucleotide sequence: TGTGCCAGCAGCTTGGGGCTCCTTCGCGAGCAGTACTTC.

The gene calls are TRBV6-1 and TRBJ1-4; 8 nucleotides agree with TRBD1. The CDR3 length is 13 residues. Germline V gives CDR1 MNHNS, CDR2 SASEGT. The V segment lost 8 bases and the J segment 6 bases; nucleotides outside the gene matches: 5. The DNA of the CDR3 is TGTGCCAGCGGGAACAGGGGGGATGAAAAACTGTTTTTT. Translation: CASGNRGDEKLFF.

This clonotype has only a few counts. The V and J genes are TRBV7-2 and TRBJ1-6; D is perhaps TRBD1 (5 bases). V dropped 5 bases and J dropped 7 bases, with 15 bases sitting between them. The CDR3 is 15 amino acids. The germline V gene has CDR1 SGHTA and CDR2 FQGNSA. The CDR3 protein is CASSPNGPGNSPLHF. In DNA, the CDR3 is TGTGCCAGCAGCCCAAATGGACCAGGGAATTCACCCCTCCACTTT.

This clonotype was seen a handful of times. One end of the junction fails to match germline, which may point to a read error. The chain links TRBV3-1 to TRBJ2-1; a weak D match, TRBD1 (6 bases). From germline, CDR1 is LGHDT and CDR2 YNNKEL (reference sequence). The CDR3 is 13 residues long. In DNA, the CDR3 is TGTGCCAGCAGGCAAGGGGGTCGCAATGAGCAGTTCTTC. Translated, it gives CASRQGGRNEQFF.

This clonotype was detected many times. CDR3 in DNA: TGCGCCAGCAGCTTGGAAACAGGGCGGCAAGAACTGTTTTTT. Amino acid sequence: CASSLETGRQELFF. The genes are TRBV5-1 and TRBJ1-4; possibly TRBD1 for D (6 bases). This CDR3 is built from 14 residues. Between the trimmed V and J ends, which lost 0 bases and 12 bases, there was a span of 15 bases. Germline loops: CDR1 SGHRS, CDR2 YFSETQ. Using reference TRBV5-1 and TRBJ1-4 for the parts outside the CDR3, the full variable domain is KAGVTQTPRYLIKTRGQQVTLSCSPISGHRSVSWYQQTPGQGLQFLFEYFSETQRNKGNFPGRFSGRQFSNSRSEMNVSTLELGDSALYLCASSLETGRQELFFGSGTQLSVL.

This clonotype turned up a few times. The chain is built from TRBV29-1 and TRBJ2-3; 7 positions match TRBD1. Germline CDR1 and CDR2: SQVTM and ANQGSEA. The CDR3 sequence is 14 residues long. J lost 2 bases, V lost 4 bases, and 6 bases had no gene match. The CDR3 reads CSVVVQGFTDTQYF. The DNA for the CDR3 is TGCAGCGTTGTAGTACAGGGGTTCACAGATACGCAGTATTTT.

V is TRBV6-2 or TRBV6-3 and J is TRBJ2-7, with a tentative D call TRBD1 (6 bases). The V end was cut by 9 bases, the J end by 2 bases, with 14 bases between. Germline loops: CDR1 MNHEY, CDR2 SVGEGT. The length of the CDR3 is 13 residues. This CDR3 is CASRRDTPYEQYF. The CDR3 DNA reads as TGTGCCAGTCGCCGGGACACTCCCTACGAGCAGTACTTC.

The table lists this clonotype with a few counts. V is TRBV29-1 and J is TRBJ2-1; a possible D gene is TRBD2 (5 bases). Deletions cut 4 bases from V and 8 bases from J, with 12 bases between. CDR1 SQVTM and CDR2 ANQGSEA come from the germline V gene. This CDR3 has 12 residues. CDR3 nucleotides: TGCAGCGTTGCCCTGGGAGTCTATGAGCAGTTCTTC. Protein sequence: CSVALGVYEQFF.

The rearrangement links TRBV6-1 to TRBJ1-5; D gene unclear. Trimming stripped 5 bases from V and 3 bases from J, with 8 bases between. CDR1 is MNHNS and CDR2 is SASEGT in the germline V gene. The CDR3 runs to 13 residues. The CDR3 sequence: CASSTSANQPQHF. The CDR3 coding sequence is TGTGCCAGCAGTACATCTGCCAATCAGCCCCAGCATTTT.

This clonotype appeared many times. The chain carries TRBV7-3 and TRBJ1-1; the D is unclear. CDR3 length: 19 amino acids. CDR1 is SGHTA, CDR2 FQGTGA, per germline. V was shortened by 2 bases and J by 0 bases, with 22 bases between the two germline ends. The CDR3 region is CASSLGETATRKMNTEAFF. The CDR3 nucleotides read TGTGCCAGCAGCTTAGGGGAAACAGCCACTAGAAAAATGAACACTGAAGCTTTCTTT.

The sample holds a few counts of this clonotype. The chain has TRBV11-2 and TRBJ2-3, with 10 bases lining up with TRBD1. Per germline, CDR1 SGHAT and CDR2 FQNNGV. Trimming took 4 bases from V and 7 from J; bases not matched to a gene: 17. The CDR3 is 18 amino acids. CDR3 amino acids: CASSSRLPGTGVGNTQYF. The CDR3 DNA sequence: TGTGCCAGCAGCTCTCGCCTGCCCGGGACAGGGGTCGGGAATACGCAGTATTTT.

The CDR3 reads CASSFPGWADTQYF. The CDR3 DNA sequence: TGTGCCAGCAGTTTTCCCGGGTGGGCAGATACGCAGTATTTT. This chain connects TRBV12-3 or TRBV12-4 to TRBJ2-3; D remains ambiguous. V was clipped by 3 bases and J by 4 bases, with 11 bases between them. The CDR3 spans 14 residues.

This clonotype was detected a few times. The V and J genes are TRBV5-6 and TRBJ2-5, with D tentatively TRBD2 (5 bases). Germline V gene data show CDR1 as SGHDT and CDR2 as YYEEEE. The CDR3 is 14 residues long. The ends were cut back, 0 bases at V and 3 bases at J, with 9 bases in the middle. This CDR3 is CASSLVAIEETQYF. Written as DNA, the CDR3 is TGTGCCAGCAGCTTGGTAGCGATCGAAGAGACCCAGTACTTC. Variable domain in full (rest from reference TRBV5-6 and TRBJ2-5): DAGVTQSPTHLIKTRGQQVTLRCSPKSGHDTVSWYQQALGQGPQFIFQYYEEEERQRGNFPDRFSGHQFPNYSSELNVNALLLGDSALYLCASSLVAIEETQYFGPGTRLLVL.

This chain connects TRBV7-2 to TRBJ2-3; TRBD1 agrees at 8 bases. CDR1 and CDR2 (germline): SGHTA, FQGNSA. V lost 2 bases and J lost 6; bases outside the gene matches: 7. The CDR3 sequence is 15 residues long. DNA for the CDR3: TGTGCCAGCAGCTTACGGACAGGGAGGTCGGATACGCAGTATTTT. This codes for CASSLRTGRSDTQYF.

In this sample, this clonotype turned up many times. The V gene is TRBV9, the J gene TRBJ2-1; a weak D match, TRBD1 (6 bases). V lost 0 bases, J lost 2 bases, and 9 bases lay in between. The germline V gene encodes CDR1 SGDLS and CDR2 YYNGEE. This CDR3 comprises 15 residues. CDR3 loop: CASSVGPGAYNEQFF. The CDR3 DNA is TGTGCCAGCAGCGTAGGGCCAGGGGCCTACAATGAGCAGTTCTTC.

This clonotype was counted between two and nine times. This rearrangement joins TRBV7-2 to TRBJ2-4, with a possible D match to TRBD1 (5 bases). CDR3 length: 16 residues. Germline assignment: CDR1 SGHTA and CDR2 FQGNSA. Trimming removed 1 base at V and 2 bases at J, with 12 bases between. The CDR3 region is CASSLGLGQTKNIQYF. CDR3 coding DNA: TGTGCCAGCAGCTTAGGTCTGGGGCAAACCAAAAACATTCAGTACTTC.

This clonotype was seen at least ten times. At one end the junction does not follow the germline gene, possibly because of a read error. This chain connects TRBV29-1 to TRBJ2-3, with TRBD1 as a possible D gene (5 bases). CDR3 size: 13 residues. Germline CDR1 is SQVTM and CDR2 is ANQGSEA. The CDR3 sequence: CSVEGEATDTQYF. In DNA, the CDR3 is TGCAGCGTGGAAGGGGAAGCCACAGATACGCAGTATTTT.

This clonotype was observed a handful of times. The CDR3 is CASRRDLGGGELFF. The CDR3 coding sequence is TGTGCCAGCAGACGGGACTTGGGGGGCGGGGAGCTGTTTTTT. The chain recombines TRBV12-3 or TRBV12-4 with TRBJ2-2, with D possibly being TRBD2 (6 bases). The CDR3 consists of 14 residues. V was pared by 6 bases and J by 7 bases, with 15 bases between.

CDR3 sequence (DNA): TGCGCCAGCAGCCCCCCGGTCCGGAGCTCCTACACCGGGGAGCTGTTTTTT. It encodes CASSPPVRSSYTGELFF. The rearrangement links TRBV5-1 to TRBJ2-2, with no clear D. The germline V and J ends were trimmed by 4 bases and 3 bases, with 19 bases remaining between them. This CDR3 comprises 17 residues. Germline assignment: CDR1 SGHRS and CDR2 YFSETQ. The full variable domain, rest sourced from reference TRBV5-1 and TRBJ2-2, is KAGVTQTPRYLIKTRGQQVTLSCSPISGHRSVSWYQQTPGQGLQFLFEYFSETQRNKGNFPGRFSGRQFSNSRSEMNVSTLELGDSALYLCASSPPVRSSYTGELFFGEGSRLTVL.

The chain recombines TRBV20-1 with TRBJ2-5; TRBD2 is a possible D gene (7 bases). Germline V lookup: CDR1 DFQATT, CDR2 SNEGSKA (reference sequence). The CDR3 runs 15 residues. Between the trimmed V and J ends, which lost 5 bases and 2 bases, there was a span of 18 bases. CDR3 residues: CSAGGGGLLQETQYF. The CDR3 bases are TGCAGTGCTGGAGGGGGGGGACTACTACAAGAGACCCAGTACTTC.

This clonotype was seen more than once but under ten times. The V and J genes are TRBV4-2 and TRBJ2-3, with 12 bases identical to TRBD2. This CDR3 comprises 17 residues. V lost 2 bases, J lost 4 bases, and 7 bases stayed unmatched. In germline, CDR1 is LGHNA, CDR2 YNFKEQ. This chain's CDR3 is CASSQLQTSGGSDTQYF. The CDR3 nucleotides are TGTGCCAGCAGCCAACTCCAGACTAGCGGGGGTTCAGATACGCAGTATTTT.

This clonotype was seen more than once but under ten times. The CDR3 bases are TGTGCCACCTCAGGGTACAATGAGCAGTTCTTC. Its translation is CATSGYNEQFF. V usage is TRBV7-2 and J usage is TRBJ2-1, with D maybe TRBD1 (5 bases). Between the trimmed V and J ends, which lost 10 bases and 4 bases, there was a span of 8 bases. The V gene's germline CDR1 is SGHTA and CDR2 FQGNSA. CDR3 length: 11 residues.

The chain combines TRBV5-1 with TRBJ2-5, with a weak D call TRBD1 (6 bases). The length of the CDR3 is 15 residues. V lost 0 bases, J lost 2 bases, and 11 bases lay in between. CDR1 and CDR2 (germline): SGHRS, YFSETQ. The CDR3 nucleotides read TGCGCCAGCAGCTTGGTCCTGACAGGACAAGAGACCCAGTACTTC. Its protein is CASSLVLTGQETQYF.

The rearrangement uses TRBV5-5 and TRBJ2-4; perhaps TRBD2 as D (5 bases). Trimming took 0 bases from V and 0 from J, leaving 10 bases between them. CDR3 length: 16 amino acids. The V gene's germline CDR1 is SGHKS and CDR2 YYEKEE (reference sequence). The chain's CDR3 is CASSLEGVLAKNIQYF. The DNA of the CDR3 is TGTGCCAGCAGCTTGGAGGGAGTTCTAGCCAAAAACATTCAGTACTTC.

This clonotype appeared many times. Here the CDR3 DNA reads TGTGCCAGCAGCCGAACTAGCGGGAGGGCCGGCGATACGCAGTATTTT. It specifies CASSRTSGRAGDTQYF. The chain carries TRBV5-4 and TRBJ2-3; 13 bases fit TRBD2. J gave up 6 bases and V 4 bases, and 8 bases lay outside the gene matches. Germline V gives CDR1 SGHNT, CDR2 YYREEE (reference sequence). The CDR3 is 16 residues long.

The chain combines TRBV12-3 or TRBV12-4 with TRBJ2-7; unclear D gene. V was clipped by 3 bases and J by 6 bases, with 9 bases between them. The length of the CDR3 is 12 residues. The CDR3 sequence: CASSFWSGEQYF. CDR3 bases: TGTGCCAGCAGTTTTTGGTCAGGCGAGCAGTACTTC.

For this clonotype: At one of its ends the junction is not consistent with the germline gene, which may arise from a read error. CDR3: CASGHQGSSGANALTF. The CDR3 coding sequence is TGTGCCAGCGGACATCAGGGGAGCTCTGGGGCCAACGCCCTGACTTTC. The chain joins TRBV6-1 to TRBJ2-6, with D possibly matching TRBD1 (6 bases). Germline CDR1 and CDR2: MNHNS and SASEGT. This CDR3 region has 16 residues.

This chain uses TRBV7-6 with TRBJ2-7; 10 bases map to TRBD1. Per germline, CDR1 SGHVS and CDR2 FNYEAQ. This CDR3 region has 13 residues. The ends lost 5 bases at V and 9 bases at J; junction bases unmatched: 7. Here the CDR3 DNA reads TGTGCCAGCAGCGTCCGGGACAGGGGTGGGCAGTACTTC. Translation gives CASSVRDRGGQYF.

This clonotype turned up a few times. CDR3 in DNA: TGTGCCAGCAGCTTACTAAGGGCAGATACGCAGTATTTT. Translating gives CASSLLRADTQYF. The chain has TRBV7-3 and TRBJ2-3; no clear D. The CDR3 has 13 residues. The V gene lost 2 bases and the J gene lost 4 bases, with 7 bases spanning the gap. Germline lookup yields CDR1 SGHTA and CDR2 FQGTGA.

The chain links TRBV5-1 to TRBJ2-1, with D perhaps being TRBD1 or TRBD2 (5 bases each). In germline, CDR1 is SGHRS, CDR2 YFSETQ. Between the trimmed V and J ends, which lost 5 bases and 2 bases, there was a span of 14 bases. The CDR3 totals 15 residues. CDR3 DNA: TGCGCCAGCAGTCCGGGCCTGGGGGCCTACAATGAGCAGTTCTTC. Its protein product is CASSPGLGAYNEQFF. Full variable domain (remainder filled in from reference TRBV5-1 and TRBJ2-1): KAGVTQTPRYLIKTRGQQVTLSCSPISGHRSVSWYQQTPGQGLQFLFEYFSETQRNKGNFPGRFSGRQFSNSRSEMNVSTLELGDSALYLCASSPGLGAYNEQFFGPGTRLTVL.

The V and J genes are TRBV20-1 and TRBJ2-7; TRBD2 matches at 8 bases. The CDR3 has 13 residues. V shed 6 bases, J shed 3 bases, and the junction held 7 bases outside the gene matches. The V gene's germline CDR1 is DFQATT and CDR2 SNEGSKA (reference sequence). The CDR3, as DNA: TGCAGTGCCGATACGGGGGGGATCTACGAGCAGTACTTC. This encodes CSADTGGIYEQYF.

In its sample, this clonotype was seen a few times. The chain recombines TRBV20-1 with TRBJ2-7; the match to TRBD1 covers 8 bases. With V trimmed by 0 bases and J by 1 base, 8 bases remained unmatched. This CDR3 region has 16 residues. Germline CDR1 and CDR2: DFQATT and SNEGSKA (reference sequence). CDR3 in amino acids: CSARDPLRTGSYEQYF. DNA for the CDR3: TGCAGTGCTAGAGATCCCCTGCGGACAGGGTCCTACGAGCAGTACTTC.